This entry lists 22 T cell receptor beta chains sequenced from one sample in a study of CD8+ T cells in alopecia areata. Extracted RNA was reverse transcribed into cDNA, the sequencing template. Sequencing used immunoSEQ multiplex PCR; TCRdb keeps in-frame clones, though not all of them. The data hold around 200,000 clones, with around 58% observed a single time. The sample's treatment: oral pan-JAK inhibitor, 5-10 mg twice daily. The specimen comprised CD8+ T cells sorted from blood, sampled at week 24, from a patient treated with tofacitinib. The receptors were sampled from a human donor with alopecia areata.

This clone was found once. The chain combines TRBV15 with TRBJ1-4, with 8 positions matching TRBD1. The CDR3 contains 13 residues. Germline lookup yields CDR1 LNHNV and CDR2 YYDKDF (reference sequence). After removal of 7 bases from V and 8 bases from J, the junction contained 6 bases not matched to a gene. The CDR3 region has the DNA TGTGCCACCAAGGACAGGGTCGAGGAAAAACTGTTTTTT. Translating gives CATKDRVEEKLFF.

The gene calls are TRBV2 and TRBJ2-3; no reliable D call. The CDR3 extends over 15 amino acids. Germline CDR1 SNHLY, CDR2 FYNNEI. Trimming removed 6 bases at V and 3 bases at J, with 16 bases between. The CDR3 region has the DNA TGTGCCAGCAGGTCCACGGGTCTCTGGACAGATACGCAGTATTTT. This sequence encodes CASRSTGLWTDTQYF.

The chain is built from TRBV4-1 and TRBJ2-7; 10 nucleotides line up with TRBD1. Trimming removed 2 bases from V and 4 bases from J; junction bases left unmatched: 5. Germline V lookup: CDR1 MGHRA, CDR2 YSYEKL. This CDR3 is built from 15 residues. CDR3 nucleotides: TGCGCCAGCAGCCAAAACGACAGGGGGCAGTACGAGCAGTACTTC. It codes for CASSQNDRGQYEQYF.

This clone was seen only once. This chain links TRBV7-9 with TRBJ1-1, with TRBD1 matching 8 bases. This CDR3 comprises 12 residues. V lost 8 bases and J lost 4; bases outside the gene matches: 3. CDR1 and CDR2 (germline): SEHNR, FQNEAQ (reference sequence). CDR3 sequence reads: CASAQGVTEAFF. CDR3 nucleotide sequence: TGTGCCAGCGCACAGGGGGTCACTGAAGCTTTCTTT.

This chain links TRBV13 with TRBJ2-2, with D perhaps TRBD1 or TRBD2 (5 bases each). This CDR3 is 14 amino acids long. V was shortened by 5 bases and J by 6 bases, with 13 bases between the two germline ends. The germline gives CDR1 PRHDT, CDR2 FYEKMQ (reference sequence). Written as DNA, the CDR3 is TGTGCCAGCAGCCACCCCCTGGGGGCCGGGGAGCTGTTTTTT. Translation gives CASSHPLGAGELFF.

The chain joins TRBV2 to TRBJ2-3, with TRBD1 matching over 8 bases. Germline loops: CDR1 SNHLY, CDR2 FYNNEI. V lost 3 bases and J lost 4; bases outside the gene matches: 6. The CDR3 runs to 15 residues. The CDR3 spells CASSEEDRGSDTQYF. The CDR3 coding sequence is TGTGCCAGCAGTGAGGAAGACAGGGGTTCAGATACGCAGTATTTT.

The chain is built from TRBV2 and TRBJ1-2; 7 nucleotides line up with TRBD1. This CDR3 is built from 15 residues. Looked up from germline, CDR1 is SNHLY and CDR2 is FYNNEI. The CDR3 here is CALRQPPGQYYGYTF. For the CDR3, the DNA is TGTGCTCTACGCCAACCTCCGGGACAGTACTATGGCTACACCTTC.

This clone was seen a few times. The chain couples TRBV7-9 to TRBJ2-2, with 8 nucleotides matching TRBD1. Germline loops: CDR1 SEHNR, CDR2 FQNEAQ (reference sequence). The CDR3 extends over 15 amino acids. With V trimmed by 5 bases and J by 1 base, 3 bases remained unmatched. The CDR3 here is CASSQGQVNTGELFF. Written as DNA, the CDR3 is TGTGCCAGCAGCCAGGGACAGGTGAACACCGGGGAGCTGTTTTTT. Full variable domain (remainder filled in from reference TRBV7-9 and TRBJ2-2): DTGVSQNPRHKITKRGQNVTFRCDPISEHNRLYWYRQTLGQGPEFLTYFQNEAQLEKSRLLSDRFSAERPKGSFSTLEIQRTEQGDSAMYLCASSQGQVNTGELFFGEGSRLTVL.

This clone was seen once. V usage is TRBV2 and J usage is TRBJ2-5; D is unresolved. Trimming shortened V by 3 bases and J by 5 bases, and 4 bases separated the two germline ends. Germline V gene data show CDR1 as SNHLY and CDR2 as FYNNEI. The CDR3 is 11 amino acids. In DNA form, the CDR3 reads TGTGCCAGCAGTGACGGCGAGACCCAGTACTTC. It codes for CASSDGETQYF.

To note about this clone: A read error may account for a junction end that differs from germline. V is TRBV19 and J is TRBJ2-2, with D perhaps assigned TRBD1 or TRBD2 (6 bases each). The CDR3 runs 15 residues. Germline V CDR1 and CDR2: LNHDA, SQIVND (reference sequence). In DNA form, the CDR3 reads TGTGCCAGTAGTATAGGCCAGGGGATGTCCGGGGGGCTGTTTTTT. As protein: CASSIGQGMSGGLFF.

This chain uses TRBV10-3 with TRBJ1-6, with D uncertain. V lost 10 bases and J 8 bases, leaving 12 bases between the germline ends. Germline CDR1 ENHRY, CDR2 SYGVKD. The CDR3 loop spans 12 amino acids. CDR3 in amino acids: CASGMRDSPLHF. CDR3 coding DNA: TGTGCCAGCGGGATGAGGGATTCACCCCTCCACTTT.

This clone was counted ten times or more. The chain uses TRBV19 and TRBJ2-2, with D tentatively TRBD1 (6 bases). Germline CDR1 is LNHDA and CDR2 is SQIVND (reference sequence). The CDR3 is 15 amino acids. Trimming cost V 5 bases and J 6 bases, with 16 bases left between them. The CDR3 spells CASSRIGGAAGELFF. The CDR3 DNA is TGTGCCAGTAGTCGGATAGGGGGAGCGGCCGGGGAGCTGTTTTTT.

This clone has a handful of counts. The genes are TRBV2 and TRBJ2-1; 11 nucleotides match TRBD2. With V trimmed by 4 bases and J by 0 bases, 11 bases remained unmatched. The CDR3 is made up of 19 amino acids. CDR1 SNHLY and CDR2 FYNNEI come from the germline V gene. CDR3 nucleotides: TGTGCCAGCAGTGGAGGTAGCGGGGGGGCCGGAAGCTCCTACAATGAGCAGTTCTTC. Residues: CASSGGSGGAGSSYNEQFF.

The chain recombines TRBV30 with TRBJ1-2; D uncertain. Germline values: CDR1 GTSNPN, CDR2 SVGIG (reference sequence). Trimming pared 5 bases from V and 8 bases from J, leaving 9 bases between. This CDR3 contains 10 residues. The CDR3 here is CAWLNIGYTF. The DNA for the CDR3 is TGTGCCTGGCTAAATATCGGCTACACCTTC. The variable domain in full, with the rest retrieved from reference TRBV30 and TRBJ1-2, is SQTIHQWPATLVQPVGSPLSLECTVEGTSNPNLYWYRQAAGRGLQLLFYSVGIGQISSEVPQNLSASRPQDRQFILSSKKLLLSDSGFYLCAWLNIGYTFGSGTRLTVV.

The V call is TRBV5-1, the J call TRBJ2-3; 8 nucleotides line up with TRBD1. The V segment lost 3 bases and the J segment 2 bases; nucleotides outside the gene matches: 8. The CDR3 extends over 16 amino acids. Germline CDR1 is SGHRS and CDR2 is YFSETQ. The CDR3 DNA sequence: TGCGCCAGCAGCTGGAGGACAGGGAACCCCACAGATACGCAGTATTTT. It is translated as CASSWRTGNPTDTQYF. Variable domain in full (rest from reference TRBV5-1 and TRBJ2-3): KAGVTQTPRYLIKTRGQQVTLSCSPISGHRSVSWYQQTPGQGLQFLFEYFSETQRNKGNFPGRFSGRQFSNSRSEMNVSTLELGDSALYLCASSWRTGNPTDTQYFGPGTRLTVL.

This CDR3 reads CASSLDIGQPQHF. The CDR3 DNA follows: TGTGCCAGCAGCTTAGATATAGGCCAGCCCCAGCATTTT. V is TRBV7-9 and J is TRBJ1-5; the D is unclear. The germline V gene has CDR1 SEHNR and CDR2 FQNEAQ (reference sequence). Trimming shortened V by 1 base and J by 7 bases, and 8 bases separated the two germline ends. The CDR3 has 13 amino acids.

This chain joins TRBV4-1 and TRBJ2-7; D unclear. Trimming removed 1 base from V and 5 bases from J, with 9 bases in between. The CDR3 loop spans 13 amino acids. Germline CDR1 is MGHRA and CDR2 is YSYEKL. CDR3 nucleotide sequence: TGCGCCAGCAGCCAAGTCACAGTCGACGAGCAGTACTTC. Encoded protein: CASSQVTVDEQYF.

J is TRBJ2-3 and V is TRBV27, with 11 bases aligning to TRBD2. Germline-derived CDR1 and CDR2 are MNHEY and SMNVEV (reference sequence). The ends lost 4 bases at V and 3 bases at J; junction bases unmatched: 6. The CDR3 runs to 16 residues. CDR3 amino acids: CASSSLLAGATDTQYF. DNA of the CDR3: TGTGCCAGCAGTTCCTTACTAGCGGGGGCTACAGATACGCAGTATTTT.

This chain's CDR3 is CASTPGQSASDTQYF. The CDR3 DNA follows: TGTGCCAGCACTCCGGGACAGTCTGCCTCGGATACGCAGTATTTT. This chain uses TRBV6-5 with TRBJ2-3; 7 bases map to TRBD1. With 7 bases clipped from V and 6 bases from J, the junction kept 13 bases outside the gene matches. The germline V gene encodes CDR1 MNHEY and CDR2 SVGAGI. The CDR3 is made up of 15 amino acids.

The CDR3 DNA sequence: TGCGCCAGCAGCTCCATGGGACAGCACTACGAGCAGTACTTC. Amino acids: CASSSMGQHYEQYF. The chain joins TRBV5-1 to TRBJ2-7; 7 positions agree with TRBD1. The CDR3 totals 14 residues. The J segment lost 3 bases and the V segment lost 3 bases, leaving 6 bases of the junction unmatched. Looked up from germline, CDR1 is SGHRS and CDR2 is YFSETQ.

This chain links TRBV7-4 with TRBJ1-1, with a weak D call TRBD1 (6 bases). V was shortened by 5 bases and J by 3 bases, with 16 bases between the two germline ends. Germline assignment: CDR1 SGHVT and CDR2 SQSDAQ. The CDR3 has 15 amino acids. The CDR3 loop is CASSPYVRGHTEAFF. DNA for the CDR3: TGTGCCAGCAGCCCCTATGTCCGGGGGCACACTGAAGCTTTCTTT.

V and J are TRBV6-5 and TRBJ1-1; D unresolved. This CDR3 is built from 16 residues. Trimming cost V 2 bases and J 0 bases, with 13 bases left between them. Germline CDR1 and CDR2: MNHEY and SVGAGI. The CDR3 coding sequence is TGTGCCAGCAGTTACGATGGAGACAACTTGAACACTGAAGCTTTCTTT. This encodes CASSYDGDNLNTEAFF.